These 19 T cell receptor beta chains originate from one sample sequenced in a study of beta chain features in type 1 diabetes. Expressed TCRB transcripts were sequenced because the isolated RNA had all been reverse transcribed beforehand. The repertoire was sequenced with immunoSEQ multiplex PCR; TCRdb's copy has only in-frame clones and lacks some. The sample yields roughly 610,000 clones, 15% to 18% seen once. Specimen: naive CD4+ T cells from blood. The receptors here all came from a man younger than 30 in good health.

This rearrangement joins TRBV11-2 to TRBJ2-5; unclear D gene. The CDR3 length is 12 residues. Trimming removed 3 bases from V and 4 bases from J, with 6 bases in between. The germline CDR1 and CDR2 sequences are SGHAT and FQNNGV. CDR3 sequence: CASSFRGETQYF. DNA for the CDR3: TGTGCCAGCAGCTTTAGAGGAGAGACCCAGTACTTC.

The chain couples TRBV4-3 to TRBJ2-7; 10 bases line up with TRBD1. CDR1 is LGHNA, CDR2 YSLEER, per germline. The CDR3 covers 17 residues. Trimming took 0 bases from V and 3 from J; bases not matched to a gene: 8. As DNA, the CDR3 is TGCGCCAGCAGCCAAGAAGCACCGGGACAGGGGATCTACGAGCAGTACTTC. Its translation: CASSQEAPGQGIYEQYF.

This clone was seen only a few times. The V call is TRBV5-1, the J call TRBJ1-4, with 7 bases matching TRBD1. The V and J ends lost 4 bases and 0 bases, in that order; junction bases with no gene match: 3. This CDR3 contains 15 residues. The germline gives CDR1 SGHRS, CDR2 YFSETQ. The DNA of the CDR3 is TGCGCCAGCAGCCCGACAGGGTCAACTAATGAAAAACTGTTTTTT. Its protein product is CASSPTGSTNEKLFF. The variable domain in full, with the rest retrieved from reference TRBV5-1 and TRBJ1-4, is KAGVTQTPRYLIKTRGQQVTLSCSPISGHRSVSWYQQTPGQGLQFLFEYFSETQRNKGNFPGRFSGRQFSNSRSEMNVSTLELGDSALYLCASSPTGSTNEKLFFGSGTQLSVL.

This clone was counted only a few times. This rearrangement joins TRBV2 to TRBJ2-7; 8 bases align to TRBD1. Germline lookup yields CDR1 SNHLY and CDR2 FYNNEI. The CDR3 loop spans 14 amino acids. V trimming: 8 bases; J trimming: 1 base; junction bases outside the gene matches: 7. The CDR3 nucleotides read TGTGCCAGCGGAGACAGGGGTCTATCCTACGAGCAGTACTTC. It translates to CASGDRGLSYEQYF.

This clone has only a few counts. The V call is TRBV19, the J call TRBJ2-7, with TRBD2 matching 8 bases. Losses at the gene ends were 1 base for V and 2 bases for J; bases not matched to a gene: 4. The germline CDR1 and CDR2 sequences are LNHDA and SQIVND (reference sequence). The CDR3 runs 15 residues. In DNA, the CDR3 is TGTGCCAGTAGTATAGGCGCTAGCGGGCCCTACGAGCAGTACTTC. The encoded protein is CASSIGASGPYEQYF. The variable domain in full, completed from reference TRBV19 and TRBJ2-7, reads DGGITQSPKYLFRKEGQNVTLSCEQNLNHDAMYWYRQDPGQGLRLIYYSQIVNDFQKGDIAEGYSVSREKKESFPLTVTSAQKNPTAFYLCASSIGASGPYEQYFGPGTRLTVT.

The sample holds a few counts of this clone. The CDR3 sequence: CASNTGGASEKLFF. The CDR3 coding sequence is TGTGCCAGCAACACAGGGGGCGCCTCCGAAAAACTGTTTTTT. This rearrangement joins TRBV28 to TRBJ1-4; 9 nucleotides agree with TRBD1. The CDR3 is 14 amino acids. Germline CDR1 is MDHEN and CDR2 is SYDVKM. V gave up 7 bases and J gave up 8 bases; unmatched junction bases: 8.

This clone has only a few counts. The CDR3 nucleotides are TGCGCCAGCAGCCAAGACGGTGCTAACTATGGCTACACCTTC. Translating it yields CASSQDGANYGYTF. The V call is TRBV4-3, the J call TRBJ1-2; D not certain. CDR1 is LGHNA and CDR2 is YSLEER in the germline V gene. CDR3 length: 14 amino acids. Trimming took 0 bases from V and 0 from J, leaving 5 bases between them.

This clone was seen more than once but under ten times. This chain uses TRBV19 with TRBJ1-5, with 8 bases lining up with TRBD1. The CDR3 has 14 amino acids. CDR1 LNHDA and CDR2 SQIVND come from the germline V gene (reference sequence). V was clipped by 7 bases and J by 4 bases; unmatched bases: 6. CDR3 loop: CASKGGDRNQPQHF. CDR3 bases: TGTGCCAGTAAGGGAGGGGACAGGAATCAGCCCCAGCATTTT.

The sample holds a few counts of this clone. This rearrangement joins TRBV7-2 to TRBJ2-7; D is perhaps TRBD1 or TRBD2 (5 bases each). This CDR3 region has 15 residues. V was shortened by 2 bases and J by 0 bases, with 11 bases between the two germline ends. CDR1 and CDR2 from the germline V gene are SGHTA and FQGNSA. The CDR3 spells CASSLRSGTSYEQYF. The CDR3 nucleotides are TGTGCCAGCAGCTTACGGTCGGGGACCTCCTACGAGCAGTACTTC.

This clone has a handful of counts. The rearrangement links TRBV6-6 to TRBJ2-5; the D call may be TRBD1 or TRBD2 (5 bases each). CDR1 is MNHNY and CDR2 is SVGAGI in the germline V gene (reference sequence). The CDR3 sequence is 16 residues long. V dropped 2 bases and J dropped 3 bases, with 16 bases sitting between them. The DNA of the CDR3 is TGTGCCAGCAGTTACCCCGGGAATGGGGCCAAAGAGACCCAGTACTTC. Protein sequence: CASSYPGNGAKETQYF.

The chain couples TRBV29-1 to TRBJ1-1, with D possibly being TRBD1 (6 bases). This CDR3 spans 12 amino acids. V shed 4 bases and J shed 7 bases, with 13 bases lying between them. The germline V gene encodes CDR1 SQVTM and CDR2 ANQGSEA. Written as DNA, the CDR3 is TGCAGCGTTGTTCGGGGGCGATTTGAAGCTTTCTTT. It yields the protein CSVVRGRFEAFF.

This chain connects TRBV6-5 to TRBJ1-2; 10 nucleotides agree with TRBD1. The trim removed 5 bases at V and 7 bases at J, leaving 7 bases unmatched. There are 14 residues in the CDR3. Germline V lookup: CDR1 MNHEY, CDR2 SVGAGI. The CDR3 nucleotides are TGTGCCAGCAGTAACGGGGGACAGGGGTCTGGCTACACCTTC. Translation gives CASSNGGQGSGYTF.

This clone was observed a few times. The chain combines TRBV28 with TRBJ2-3; TRBD2 aligns across 9 bases. Germline V CDR1 and CDR2: MDHEN, SYDVKM. V lost 3 bases and J lost 1; bases outside the gene matches: 5. The CDR3 spans 16 residues. CDR3 in amino acids: CASSFLASGGTDTQYF. The CDR3 nucleotides read TGTGCCAGCAGTTTCTTGGCTAGCGGGGGCACAGATACGCAGTATTTT.

The V call is TRBV7-2, the J call TRBJ2-4; 11 nucleotides match TRBD2. Germline V CDR1 and CDR2: SGHTA, FQGNSA. CDR3 length equals 17 residues. The trim removed 2 bases at V and 8 bases at J, leaving 11 bases unmatched. In nucleotides, the CDR3 is TGTGCCAGCAGCTTACTGGTACTAGCGGGAGTGGGGGACATTCAGTACTTC. Translation: CASSLLVLAGVGDIQYF.

This rearrangement joins TRBV7-2 to TRBJ2-2, with 7 bases matching TRBD2. V was clipped by 5 bases and J by 1 base; unmatched bases: 10. The CDR3 length is 17 residues. Germline CDR1 is SGHTA and CDR2 is FQGNSA. CDR3 nucleotides: TGTGCCAGCAGCCCGAGGACTAGTAGAGGGAACACCGGGGAGCTGTTTTTT. Its translation is CASSPRTSRGNTGELFF.

The rearrangement uses TRBV27 and TRBJ1-1, with D uncertain. Per germline, CDR1 MNHEY and CDR2 SMNVEV (reference sequence). With 8 bases removed from V and 2 bases from J, the gap between germline ends came to 21 bases. The length of the CDR3 is 16 residues. This chain's CDR3 is CASGRSARPGNTEAFF. CDR3 nucleotides: TGTGCCAGCGGTAGGTCCGCCCGTCCCGGTAACACTGAAGCTTTCTTT.

CDR3 nucleotides: TGTGCCAGCAGCTTAAGCACGGCAAGCACAGATACGCAGTATTTT. It encodes CASSLSTASTDTQYF. V usage is TRBV11-2 and J usage is TRBJ2-3, with D unresolved. From germline, CDR1 is SGHAT and CDR2 FQNNGV. The CDR3 is made up of 15 amino acids. Trimming shortened V by 2 bases and J by 0 bases, and 9 bases separated the two germline ends.

The chain recombines TRBV2 with TRBJ2-1; TRBD2 might be the D (5 bases). This CDR3 spans 13 amino acids. Germline CDR1 reads SNHLY; CDR2 reads FYNNEI. V lost 10 bases and J lost 6, with 16 bases in between. CDR3 bases: TGTGCCACTAACCCGCTAGCAACCAATGAGCAGTTCTTC. This sequence encodes CATNPLATNEQFF.

This chain uses TRBV4-1 with TRBJ1-1; D may be TRBD1 (5 bases). Germline assignment: CDR1 MGHRA and CDR2 YSYEKL. V was clipped by 1 base and J by 11 bases, with 17 bases between them. This CDR3 comprises 14 residues. The CDR3 protein is CASSQVASGLEAFF. The CDR3 DNA follows: TGCGCCAGCAGCCAAGTCGCTTCGGGACTGGAGGCTTTCTTT.